Only a few counts were recorded for the clone carrying this T cell receptor (beta chain). Its target is not known. Researchers took RNA transcripts and amplified the TCR beta CDR3 regions from them. The HTBI primer set drove a first-round RT-PCR of the TCR CDR3. One entry per CDR3 protein, called by TCRdb with MiXCR from the multiplex PCR reads. The profile shows about 560,000 distinct CDR3 sequences, roughly 46% of them singletons. The data belong to a study of T cells in Graves' hyperthyroidism and ophthalmopathy. This CDR3 contains 15 residues. Germline CDR1 reads SGHTA; CDR2 reads FQGNSA. J gave up 4 bases and V 5 bases, and 3 bases lay outside the gene matches. Broader study findings: The blood repertoire included most of the expanded thyroid clonotypes above 0.001.

Used for diagnoses were clinical symptoms, serum thyroxine and TRAb, thyroid ultrasound and orbital computed tomography. Sequenced: peripheral blood or thyroid tissue (not recorded which). The TCR comes from a woman under 30 with Graves' hyperthyroidism. The J gene is TRBJ2-2, the V gene TRBV7-2, with 11 bases fitting TRBD2. CDR3 DNA: TGTGCCAGCAGCAGACTAGCGGGGTCCACCGGGGAGCTGTTTTTT. Amino acids: CASSRLAGSTGELFF. Full variable domain (rest looked up from reference TRBV7-2 and TRBJ2-2): GAGVSQSPSNKVTEKGKDVELRCDPISGHTALYWYRQSLGQGLEFLIYFQGNSAPDKSGLPSDRFSAERTGGSVSTLTIQRTQQEDSAVYLCASSRLAGSTGELFFGEGSRLTVL.